This TCR beta chain derives from a study of naive and memory T cell subsets (TCRdb year 2017). About the study as a whole: An open-source, UMI-based TCR alpha and beta sequencing pipeline was applied to sorted naive and memory peripheral blood T cell subsets. IgG serology results and the functional CMV T cell responses were in complete agreement. RNA was DNase-treated and reverse transcribed with TCR constant-region primers, mostly using SuperScript III.

Remarks on this clonotype: Its antigen remains unidentified. No qualities accompany the bases; no much larger clone lies one base away.

From the second PCR step on, the TCR alpha and beta chain libraries were amplified in separate reactions. To determine each donor's CMV status, fresh PBMCs were stimulated overnight with CMV viral lysate, and IFNgamma production from CD4+ T cells was then assessed. Using Miltenyi beads, CD4 T cells were first positively selected, and CD8 T cells were then positively selected from the CD4-negative fraction. Cells stained for CD3, CD4, CD8, CD45RA, CD27 and a live/dead dye were sorted on a BD Aria II into four subsets by CD45RA and CD27. Three healthy volunteers provided blood, and the blood of each volunteer was split into CD4 and CD8 T cells and then into four differentiation subsets. Approximately 130 ml of peripheral blood was drawn per donor, and PBMC were isolated by Ficoll-Paque PLUS density-gradient centrifugation. After sorting, cells were lysed in RLT buffer, RNA was extracted using a Qiagen RNeasy kit, and the extracted RNA was stored at -80 degrees C.

The library was built by means of UMI-ligation and nested PCR. An equimolar mix of two oligonucleotides covering both TRBC1 and TRBC2 was used as the beta constant-region primer. Four rounds of PCR were used to amplify ligated cDNA, with nested alpha and beta constant-region primers being used together with the SP2 primer. A single-stranded oligonucleotide bearing the SP2 primer plus a 12-nucleotide UMI was ligated onto the 3' end of the cDNA by T4 RNA ligase 1. Incubation of the ligation reaction was carried out at 16 degrees C for about 19-25 hours. To avoid over-amplification, PCR2 was usually performed as a SYBR Green qPCR and halted once a predetermined threshold was reached. All purifications after the first were performed with Agencourt AMPure XP magnetic beads. Libraries were quantified by Qubit and checked on a TapeStation, with a main peak expected near 650 bp. Pooled libraries were sequenced on an Illumina MiSeq using v2 2x251 paired-end kits, and typically roughly 0.85-2.2 million reads were obtained per sample. Each sample's library went into the pool at about 4.1 nM, and about 4.5-8% PhiX was added to help with cluster recognition. From the authors' description of their analysis: Decombinator assigned V and J genes to Demultiplexor-processed FASTQ reads by tag matching, allowing a single base-pair mismatch. By using UMIs, Collapsinator corrected both sequencing errors and the frequency errors caused by PCR heterogeneity. TCRs were translated and CDR3s were extracted from the conserved cysteine to the FGXG phenylalanine by CDR3Translator, with non-productive sequences being flagged. Repertoires were subsampled to equal numbers of UMI-defined TCRs before Gini, Shannon entropy and inverse Simpson indices were calculated. Within the linear range, a power law was fitted to clonotype abundance distributions using maximum likelihood. On one naive CD8 sample, the pipeline and MIGEC gave similar UMI counts, unique TCR numbers and clonal distributions. In one analysis, naive TCRs also found in any memory subset of the same donor were removed from the naive repertoire. A set of several thousand CMV-associated CDR3 sequences, compiled from VDJdb and a published dataset, was used to search the repertoires. Using fastp trimming at Q25 and MiXCR clonotype assembly, TCRdb reanalyzed the public sequencing data and kept in-frame beta chains. For every CDR3 protein sequence, its rows merge into one entry that carries the most common genes and DNA. These V and J calls originate from TCRdb's pipeline instead of the authors' own analysis. Within this sample are over 130,000 distinct CDR3 sequences, with more than 15% of them counted one time only. Jointly, the top ten make up roughly 0.63% of the sample.

The paper's findings and limits, for the study overall: The repertoire findings for the naive and memory subsets could not be validated, as no ground truth was available. A few larger clonotypes were present in naive repertoires, especially CD8 naive repertoires, and these clonotypes were possibly memory cells re-expressing CD45RA. A power law was followed by TCR abundance, with an exponent that differed between naive and memory subsets but was consistent across the three individuals. In both CD4 and CD8 cells, going from naive through CM, EM and EMRA, the Gini index went up while Shannon and inverse Simpson diversity went down. Clonotypes were defined as single alpha or beta chain sequences, not paired alpha/beta receptors. RNA-based TCR counts may be affected by expression changes linked to T cell activation and differentiation. After error correction, only a single occurrence was seen for over 95% of naive TCR sequences, so much steeper abundance distributions were produced than in memory subsets.

Trimmed from V: 5 bases; trimmed from J: 2 bases; junction bases lacking a gene match: 6. Measured from the cysteine to the phenylalanine, the CDR3 is 14 residues long. The read is trimmed to its CDR3 DNA, 42 bases read in frame from base 1. CDR1 SGDLS and CDR2 YYNGEE are derived from the germline V gene. This clonotype was sampled from a human donor in good health. The sequenced sample consisted of naive CD8+ T cells from blood. What this sample's cell subset or site label stands for: naive T cells, CD45RA high CD27+. Here the chain combines TRBV9 and TRBJ2-7, and 8 junction bases match TRBD1. At the DNA level, the sequence is TGTGCCAGCAGTAAGACAGGGGCAGCCTACGAGCAGTACTTC. Its translation is CASSKTGAAYEQYF.